The entry below describes one T cell receptor (beta chain). The data derive from a study of blood T cell repertoires in COVID-19. Across the study: Sites across the United States, Italy and Spain contributed samples from acute and convalescent COVID-19.

This CDR3 is built from 12 residues. From germline, CDR1 is MRHNA and CDR2 SNTAGT. V shed 2 bases and J shed 11 bases, with 10 bases lying between them. Original methodology: Amplification with reference gene primers provided the estimates of nucleated cell counts. Sequencing used immunoSEQ multiplex PCR; TCRdb keeps in-frame clones, though not all of them. V, J and clone size were drawn from that table, and D and trimming were deduced from the DNA. The data hold some 31,000 clones, with roughly 87% observed a single time. This TCR came from a woman aged 60-70 years with active COVID-19. J is TRBJ2-1 and V is TRBV6-4; D unclear. Source material: peripheral blood. The CDR3 DNA is TGTGCCAGCAGTGACGGAAGGAGAAAGCAGTTCTTC. Translated, it gives CASSDGRRKQFF.